Described below is a single T cell receptor (beta chain) sequence and its context. The target antigen is unknown. The record originates from a study of shared clonotypes between healthy human individuals. Overall study findings and caveats: The sampled material consisted only of blood, and tissue repertoires are likely to differ.

V lost 4 bases, J lost 2 bases, and 1 base stayed unmatched. CDR3 length equals 13 residues. CDR1 and CDR2 (germline): MGHRA, YSYEKL. On sorted subsets, replicate PCRs used roughly 190 ng DNA, or tens of thousands of T cell genomes. TCRdb's copy holds only in-frame clones and misses some; the assay was immunoSEQ multiplex PCR. In the table there are 1.5 million to 2.5 million clones, less than 95% of which are singletons. Terminally differentiated effector memory CD45RA+ cells were excluded from the naive CD8 cells, which were CD45RO-negative and positively selected for CCR7. All donors qualified as healthy HIV-negative adults and had experienced no recent acute infections or vaccinations. Among the donors, all were Caucasian adults who lived in Nashville, Tennessee.

The sample taken for sequencing was naive CD8+ T cells sorted from blood. The chain carries TRBV4-1 and TRBJ1-2; 7 bases are shared with TRBD1. This sequence was found in a man in his late teens or twenties in good health. In DNA, the CDR3 is TGCGCCAGCAGCCTACAGGGGAACTATGGCTACACCTTC. This translates into CASSLQGNYGYTF.